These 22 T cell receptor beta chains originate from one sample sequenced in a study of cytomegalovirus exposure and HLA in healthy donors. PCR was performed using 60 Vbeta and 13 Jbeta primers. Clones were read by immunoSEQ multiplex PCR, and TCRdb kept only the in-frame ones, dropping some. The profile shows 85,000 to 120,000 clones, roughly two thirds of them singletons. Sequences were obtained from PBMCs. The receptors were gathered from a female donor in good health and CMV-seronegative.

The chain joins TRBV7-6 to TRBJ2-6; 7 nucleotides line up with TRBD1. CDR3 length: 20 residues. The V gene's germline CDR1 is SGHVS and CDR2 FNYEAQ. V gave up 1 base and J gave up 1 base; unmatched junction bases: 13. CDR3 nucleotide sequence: TGTGCCAGCAGCTTAGGTCGGCAGGGGGTGGGGTGGTCTGGGGCCAACGTCCTGACTTTC. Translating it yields CASSLGRQGVGWSGANVLTF.

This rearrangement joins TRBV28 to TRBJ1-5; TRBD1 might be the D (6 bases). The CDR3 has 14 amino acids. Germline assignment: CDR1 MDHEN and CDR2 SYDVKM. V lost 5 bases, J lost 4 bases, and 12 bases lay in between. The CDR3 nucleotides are TGTGCCAGCAGTCACAACAGGGAGAATCAGCCCCAGCATTTT. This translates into CASSHNRENQPQHF. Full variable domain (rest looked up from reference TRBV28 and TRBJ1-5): DVKVTQSSRYLVKRTGEKVFLECVQDMDHENMFWYRQDPGLGLRLIYFSYDVKMKEKGDIPEGYSVSREKKERFSLILESASTNQTSMYLCASSHNRENQPQHFGDGTRLSIL.

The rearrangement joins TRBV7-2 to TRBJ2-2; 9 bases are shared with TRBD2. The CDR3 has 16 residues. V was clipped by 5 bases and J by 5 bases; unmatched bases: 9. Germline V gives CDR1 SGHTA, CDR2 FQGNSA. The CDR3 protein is CASSPQAGLATGELFF. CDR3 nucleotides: TGTGCCAGCAGCCCGCAAGCGGGACTAGCAACCGGGGAGCTGTTTTTT.

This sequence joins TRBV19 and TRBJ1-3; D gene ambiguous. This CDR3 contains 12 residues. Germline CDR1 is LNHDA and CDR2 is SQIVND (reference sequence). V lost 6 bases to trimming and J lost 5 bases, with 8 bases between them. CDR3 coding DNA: TGTGCCAGTAGCGTGCGGAGAAACACCATATATTTT. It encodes CASSVRRNTIYF.

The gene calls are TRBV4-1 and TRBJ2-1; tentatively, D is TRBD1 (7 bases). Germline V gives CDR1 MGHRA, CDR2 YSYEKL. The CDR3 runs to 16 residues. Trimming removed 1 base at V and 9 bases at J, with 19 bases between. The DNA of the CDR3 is TGCGCCAGCAGCCAAGCCGGGGGAAAGGGGGCGGCTGAGCAGTTCTTC. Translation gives CASSQAGGKGAAEQFF.

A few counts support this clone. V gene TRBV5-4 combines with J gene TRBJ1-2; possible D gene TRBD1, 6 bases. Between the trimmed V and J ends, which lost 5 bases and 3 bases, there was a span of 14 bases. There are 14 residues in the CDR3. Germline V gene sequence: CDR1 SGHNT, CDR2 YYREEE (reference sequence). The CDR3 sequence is CASRLQGGDYGYTF. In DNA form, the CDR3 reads TGTGCCAGCAGGCTACAGGGCGGAGACTATGGCTACACCTTC. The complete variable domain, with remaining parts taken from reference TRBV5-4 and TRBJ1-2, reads ETGVTQSPTHLIKTRGQQVTLRCSSQSGHNTVSWYQQALGQGPQFIFQYYREEENGRGNFPPRFSGLQFPNYSSELNVNALELDDSALYLCASRLQGGDYGYTFGSGTRLTVV.

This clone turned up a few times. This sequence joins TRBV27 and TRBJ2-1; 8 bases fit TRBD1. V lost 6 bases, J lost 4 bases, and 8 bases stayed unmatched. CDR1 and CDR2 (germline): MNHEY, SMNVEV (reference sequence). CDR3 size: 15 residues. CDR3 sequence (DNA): TGTGCCAGCAGACTTTCCCGGGACAGGTACAATGAGCAGTTCTTC. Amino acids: CASRLSRDRYNEQFF.

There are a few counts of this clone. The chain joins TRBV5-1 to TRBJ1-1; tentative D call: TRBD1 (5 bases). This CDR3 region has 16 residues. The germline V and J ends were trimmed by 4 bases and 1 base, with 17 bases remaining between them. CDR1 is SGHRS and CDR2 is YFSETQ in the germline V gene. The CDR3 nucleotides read TGCGCCAGCAGCGTGGGATGGGGGAGGGGGAACACTGAAGCTTTCTTT. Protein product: CASSVGWGRGNTEAFF.

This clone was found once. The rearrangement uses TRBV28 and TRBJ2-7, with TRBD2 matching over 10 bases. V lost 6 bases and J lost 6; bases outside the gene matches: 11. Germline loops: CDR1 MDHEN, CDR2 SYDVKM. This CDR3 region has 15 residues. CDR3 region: CASSSTGTSVFEQYF. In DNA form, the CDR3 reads TGTGCCAGCAGCTCAACCGGGACTAGCGTGTTCGAGCAGTACTTC.

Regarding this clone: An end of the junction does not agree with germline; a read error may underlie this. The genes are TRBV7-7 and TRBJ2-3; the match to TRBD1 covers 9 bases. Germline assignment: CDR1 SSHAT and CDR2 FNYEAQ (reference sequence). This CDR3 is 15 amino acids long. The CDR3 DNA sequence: TGTGCTAGCAGCTTCGGACAGGGGCCCACAGATACGCAGTATTTT. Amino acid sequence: CASSFGQGPTDTQYF.

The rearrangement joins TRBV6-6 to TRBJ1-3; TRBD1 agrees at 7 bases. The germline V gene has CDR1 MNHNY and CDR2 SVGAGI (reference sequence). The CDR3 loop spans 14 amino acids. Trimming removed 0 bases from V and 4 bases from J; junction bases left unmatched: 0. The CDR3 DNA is TGTGCCAGCAGTTACTCGACAGGGGGAAACACCATATATTTT. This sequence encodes CASSYSTGGNTIYF.

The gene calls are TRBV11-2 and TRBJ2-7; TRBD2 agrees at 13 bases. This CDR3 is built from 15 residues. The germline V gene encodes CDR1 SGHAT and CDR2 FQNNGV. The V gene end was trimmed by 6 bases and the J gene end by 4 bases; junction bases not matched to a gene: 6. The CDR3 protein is CASSQGLAGVYEQYF. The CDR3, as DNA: TGTGCCAGCAGTCAAGGACTAGCGGGAGTTTACGAGCAGTACTTC. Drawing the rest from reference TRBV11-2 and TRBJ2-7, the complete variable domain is EAGVAQSPRYKIIEKRQSVAFWCNPISGHATLYWYQQILGQGPKLLIQFQNNGVVDDSQLPKDRFSAERLKGVDSTLKIQPAKLEDSAVYLCASSQGLAGVYEQYFGPGTRLTVT.

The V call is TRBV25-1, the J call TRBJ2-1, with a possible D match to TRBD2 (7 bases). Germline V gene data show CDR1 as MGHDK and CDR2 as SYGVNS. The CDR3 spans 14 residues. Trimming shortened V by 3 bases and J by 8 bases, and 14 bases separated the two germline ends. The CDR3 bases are TGTGCCAGCAGTGAGACTTGGGAGGGGGATGAGCAGTTCTTC. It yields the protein CASSETWEGDEQFF. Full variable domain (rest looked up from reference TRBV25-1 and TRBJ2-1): EADIYQTPRYLVIGTGKKITLECSQTMGHDKMYWYQQDPGMELHLIHYSYGVNSTEKGDLSSESTVSRIRTEHFPLTLESARPSHTSQYLCASSETWEGDEQFFGPGTRLTVL.

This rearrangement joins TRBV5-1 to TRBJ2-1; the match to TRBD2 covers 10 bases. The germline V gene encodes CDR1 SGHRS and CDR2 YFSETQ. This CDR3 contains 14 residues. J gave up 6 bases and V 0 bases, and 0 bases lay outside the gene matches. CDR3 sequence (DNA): TGCGCCAGCAGCTTGGTAGCGGGGGGCAATGAGCAGTTCTTC. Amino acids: CASSLVAGGNEQFF.

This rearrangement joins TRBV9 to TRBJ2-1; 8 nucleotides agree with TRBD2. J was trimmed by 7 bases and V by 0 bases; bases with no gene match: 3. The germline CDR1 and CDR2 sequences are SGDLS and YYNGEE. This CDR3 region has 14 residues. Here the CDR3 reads CASSVGAGGNEQFF. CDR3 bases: TGTGCCAGCAGCGTAGGCGCGGGAGGAAATGAGCAGTTCTTC.

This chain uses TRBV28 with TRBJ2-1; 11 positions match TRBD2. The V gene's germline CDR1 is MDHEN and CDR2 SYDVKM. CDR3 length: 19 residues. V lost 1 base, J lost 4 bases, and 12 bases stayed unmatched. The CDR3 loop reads CASSLSPRGLAGGYNEQFF. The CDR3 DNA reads TGTGCCAGCAGTTTATCGCCCCGGGGGTTAGCGGGAGGGTACAATGAGCAGTTCTTC. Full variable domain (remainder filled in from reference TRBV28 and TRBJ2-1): DVKVTQSSRYLVKRTGEKVFLECVQDMDHENMFWYRQDPGLGLRLIYFSYDVKMKEKGDIPEGYSVSREKKERFSLILESASTNQTSMYLCASSLSPRGLAGGYNEQFFGPGTRLTVL.

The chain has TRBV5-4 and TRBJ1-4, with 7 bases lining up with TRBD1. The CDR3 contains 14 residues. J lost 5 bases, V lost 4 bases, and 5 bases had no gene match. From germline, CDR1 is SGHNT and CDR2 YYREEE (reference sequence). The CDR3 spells CASSLTGPNEKLFF. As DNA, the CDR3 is TGTGCCAGCAGCCTGACAGGGCCCAATGAAAAACTGTTTTTT.

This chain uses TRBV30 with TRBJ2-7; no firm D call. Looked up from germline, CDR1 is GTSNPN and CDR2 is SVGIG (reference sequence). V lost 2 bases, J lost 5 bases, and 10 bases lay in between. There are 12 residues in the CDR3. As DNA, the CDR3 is TGTGCCTGGAGTCTACGGTTGGACGAGCAGTACTTC. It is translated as CAWSLRLDEQYF.

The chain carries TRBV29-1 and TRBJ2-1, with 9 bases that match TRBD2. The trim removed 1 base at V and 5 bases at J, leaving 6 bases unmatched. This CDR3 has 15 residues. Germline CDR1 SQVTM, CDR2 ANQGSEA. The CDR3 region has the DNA TGCAGCGTTGAAGGGGGTCTAGCGGGAAACAATGAGCAGTTCTTC. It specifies CSVEGGLAGNNEQFF.

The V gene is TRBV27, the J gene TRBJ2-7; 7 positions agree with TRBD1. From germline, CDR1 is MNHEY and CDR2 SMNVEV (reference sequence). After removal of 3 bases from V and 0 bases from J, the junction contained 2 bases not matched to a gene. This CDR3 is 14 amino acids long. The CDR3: CASSFGDSSYEQYF. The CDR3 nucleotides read TGTGCCAGCAGTTTCGGGGACAGCTCCTACGAGCAGTACTTC.

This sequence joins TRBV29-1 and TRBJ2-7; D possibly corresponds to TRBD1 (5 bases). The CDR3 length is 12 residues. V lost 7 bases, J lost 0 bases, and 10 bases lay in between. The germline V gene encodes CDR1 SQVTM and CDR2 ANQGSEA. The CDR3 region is CSGSDSSYEQYF. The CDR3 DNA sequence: TGCAGCGGTTCTGACAGCTCCTACGAGCAGTACTTC.

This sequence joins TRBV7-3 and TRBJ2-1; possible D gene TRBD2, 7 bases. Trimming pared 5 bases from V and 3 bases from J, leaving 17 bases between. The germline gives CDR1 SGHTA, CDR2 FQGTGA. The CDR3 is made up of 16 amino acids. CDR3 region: CASSPHRAGVYNEQFF. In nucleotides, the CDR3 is TGTGCCAGCAGCCCCCACAGGGCGGGGGTCTACAATGAGCAGTTCTTC.